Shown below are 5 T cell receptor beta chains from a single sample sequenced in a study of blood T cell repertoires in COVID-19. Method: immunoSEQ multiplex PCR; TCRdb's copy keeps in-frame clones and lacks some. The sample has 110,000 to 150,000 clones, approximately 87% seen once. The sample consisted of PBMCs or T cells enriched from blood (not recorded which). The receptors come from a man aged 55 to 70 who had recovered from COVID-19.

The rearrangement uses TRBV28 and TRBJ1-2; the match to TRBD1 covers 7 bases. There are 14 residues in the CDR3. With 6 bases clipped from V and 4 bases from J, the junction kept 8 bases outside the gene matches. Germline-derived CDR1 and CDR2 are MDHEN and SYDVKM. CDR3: CASSPPRDSYGYTF. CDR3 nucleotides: TGTGCCAGCAGCCCCCCCCGGGACAGCTATGGCTACACCTTC.

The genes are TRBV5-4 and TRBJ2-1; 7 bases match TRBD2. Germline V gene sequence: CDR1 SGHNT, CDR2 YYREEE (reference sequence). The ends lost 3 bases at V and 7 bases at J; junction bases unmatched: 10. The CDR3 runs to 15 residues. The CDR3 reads CASSWSGAAGNEQFF. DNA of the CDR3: TGTGCCAGCAGCTGGAGCGGGGCGGCGGGGAATGAGCAGTTCTTC.

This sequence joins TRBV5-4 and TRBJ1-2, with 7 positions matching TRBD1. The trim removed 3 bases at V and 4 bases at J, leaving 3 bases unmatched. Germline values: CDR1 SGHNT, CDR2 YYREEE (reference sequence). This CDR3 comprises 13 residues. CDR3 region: CASSSTGSYGYTF. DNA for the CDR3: TGTGCCAGCAGCTCGACAGGGTCCTATGGCTACACCTTC.

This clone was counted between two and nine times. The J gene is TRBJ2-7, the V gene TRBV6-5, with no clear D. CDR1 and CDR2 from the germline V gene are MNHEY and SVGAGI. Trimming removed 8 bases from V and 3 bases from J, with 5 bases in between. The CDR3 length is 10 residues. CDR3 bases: TGTGCCAGCGGCTTCTACGAGCAGTACTTC. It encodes CASGFYEQYF.

The CDR3 sequence is CASSVSRGYETQYF. DNA for the CDR3: TGTGCCAGCAGCGTTAGCAGGGGCTATGAGACCCAGTACTTC. The chain combines TRBV9 with TRBJ2-5; possible D gene TRBD1, 6 bases. The CDR3 length is 14 residues. Germline V lookup: CDR1 SGDLS, CDR2 YYNGEE. Trimming took off 2 bases at V and 5 bases at J, with 13 bases between the two ends.